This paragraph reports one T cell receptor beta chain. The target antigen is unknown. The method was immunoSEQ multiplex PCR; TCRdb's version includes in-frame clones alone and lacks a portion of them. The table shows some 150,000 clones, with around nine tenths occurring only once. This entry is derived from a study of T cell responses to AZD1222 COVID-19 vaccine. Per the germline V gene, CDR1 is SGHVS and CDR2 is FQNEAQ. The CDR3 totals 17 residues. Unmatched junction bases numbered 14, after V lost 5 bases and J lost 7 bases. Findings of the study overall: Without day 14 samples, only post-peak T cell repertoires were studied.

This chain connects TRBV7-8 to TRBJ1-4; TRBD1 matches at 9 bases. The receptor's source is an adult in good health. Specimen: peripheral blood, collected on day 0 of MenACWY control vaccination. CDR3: CASSRSQGAGYREKLFF. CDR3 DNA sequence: TGTGCCAGCAGCCGGTCACAGGGGGCTGGTTACCGTGAAAAACTGTTTTTT.